A selection of T cell receptor beta chains follows, all from one sample in a study of control samples from healthy donors and cancer patients. Sequencing was performed with immunoSEQ multiplex PCR; in TCRdb, only in-frame clones are kept and a portion is missing. The sample records 150,000 to 200,000 clones, just over 90% being singletons. The sample consisted of blood. The receptors stem from a man aged 30 to 39 in good health. The CDR3 runs from the conserved cysteine through the conserved F or W. D genes are given only for firm matches. For some rows the clone size is stated as once, few or many, or as a class when expanded; others skip it.

v_call	d_call	clone_size	j_call	cdr3_nt	cdr3_aa
TRBV9	TRBD2	-	TRBJ2-1	TGTGCCAGCAGCTCCCGGTCGGGGGGGATCAATGAGCAGTTCTTC	CASSSRSGGINEQFF
TRBV19	TRBD1	-	TRBJ1-1	TGTGCCAGTAATGCCAGGGGGGCGATCATGAACACTGAAGCTTTCTTT	CASNARGAIMNTEAFF
TRBV11-2	TRBD2	-	TRBJ2-5	TGTGCCAGCAGCTTAGTCCGGACTAGAGGAGCAGAGACCCAGTACTTC	CASSLVRTRGAETQYF
TRBV7-2	-	-	TRBJ2-2	TGTGCCAGCACCCCCTCCCAAGGTCCCGGGGAGCTGTTTTTT	CASTPSQGPGELFF
TRBV20-1	-	-	TRBJ1-6	TGCAGTGCTAGTACCTACTACTATAATTCACCCCTCCACTTT	CSASTYYYNSPLHF
TRBV6-5	-	-	TRBJ1-1	TGTGCCAGCAGTACGACCGGTATTGGGGGGACTGAAGCTTTCTTT	CASSTTGIGGTEAFF
TRBV5-8	-	-	TRBJ2-7	TGTGCCAGCAGCTTCACCGGGACGGTGGCCTACGAGCAGTACTTC	CASSFTGTVAYEQYF
TRBV18	-	-	TRBJ2-1	TGTGCCAGCTCACCACCCCTAGCCGGAGTAGGGGGTGAGCAGTTCTTC	CASSPPLAGVGGEQFF
TRBV7-3	-	-	TRBJ2-1	TGTGCCAGCAGCTTACAGGGGCCGGAGCCCTCCTACAATGAGCAGTTCTTC	CASSLQGPEPSYNEQFF
TRBV6-1	-	-	TRBJ2-5	TGTGCCAGCAGTGAAGCCGATGGGGAGACCCAGTACTTC	CASSEADGETQYF
TRBV28	-	-	TRBJ1-6	TGTGCCAGCAGTTCTTTACTTCCGGGAAATTATTATAATTCACCCCTCCACTTT	CASSSLLPGNYYNSPLHF
TRBV5-1	TRBD2	-	TRBJ2-3	TGCGCCAGCAGCTTGGGGGGCGGGGGGCTCGGCACAGATACGCAGTATTTT	CASSLGGGGLGTDTQYF
TRBV11-3	-	once	TRBJ2-3	TGTGCCAGCCGCGGGGGCACAGATACGCAGTATTTT	CASRGGTDTQYF
TRBV7-2	-	-	TRBJ1-5	TGTGCCAGCAGCGCCGGTCAGGGCCTCAATCAGCCCCAGCATTTT	CASSAGQGLNQPQHF
TRBV9	-	-	TRBJ1-1	TGTGCCAGCAGCCCCACTCCACAGGGTTGGTACACTGAAGCTTTCTTT	CASSPTPQGWYTEAFF
TRBV5-4	-	-	TRBJ2-2	TGTGCCAGCAGCTTCGTCGCGAACACCGGGGAGCTGTTTTTT	CASSFVANTGELFF
TRBV6-5	-	-	TRBJ1-5	TGTGCCAGCAGGCAGGGTTACAATCAGCCCCAGCATTTT	CASRQGYNQPQHF
TRBV5-1	-	once	TRBJ1-5	TGCGCCAGCAGTCTCGAGGGGGGAAGCAATCAGCCCCAGCATTTT	CASSLEGGSNQPQHF
TRBV9	TRBD2	-	TRBJ2-3	TGTGCCAGCAGCCCGAATAGCGGGCGCACAGATACGCAGTATTTT	CASSPNSGRTDTQYF
TRBV11-2	-	-	TRBJ1-2	TGTGCCAGCAGCCCGCTCGGGGGGGTTGGCTATGGCTACACCTTC	CASSPLGGVGYGYTF
TRBV7-2	TRBD2	-	TRBJ2-2	TGTGCCAGCAGCTTAGTTTTATCGGCGGGGGGGAACACCGGGGAGCTGTTTTTT	CASSLVLSAGGNTGELFF